What follows describes a single T cell receptor beta chain. The sample comes from a study of blood T cell repertoires in COVID-19. The overall study: The analysed material was cDNA or gDNA that came from T cells, B-cell-depleted T cells, or PBMCs.

V shed 0 bases and J shed 4 bases, with 10 bases lying between them. CDR1 and CDR2 (germline): SGHNT, YYREEE (reference sequence). The CDR3 runs to 14 residues. As handled by the study authors: Amplification of reference gene primers was used by the study to estimate nucleated cell counts. Method: immunoSEQ multiplex PCR; TCRdb's copy keeps in-frame clones and lacks some. V and J calls and clone size are copied from that table; D and trimming were computed from the DNA. The sample contains under 80,000 clones, more than 65% of which appear only once. Sequencing used peripheral blood. The clonotype was recovered from a man in his fifties with acute or convalescent COVID-19. The rearrangement links TRBV5-4 to TRBJ1-2, with D tentatively TRBD1 (6 bases). DNA of the CDR3: TGTGCCAGCAGCTTGGACAGGGAAGCCTATGGCTACACCTTC. The encoded protein is CASSLDREAYGYTF.